These 19 T cell receptor beta chains originate from one sample sequenced in a study of blood T cell repertoires in COVID-19. Sequencing used immunoSEQ multiplex PCR; TCRdb keeps in-frame clones, though not all of them. This table holds 150,000 or so clones, approximately 87% found once. The sequenced material came from peripheral blood. These receptors were obtained from a woman between 65 and 79 years old with COVID-19, enrolled during active disease.

V is TRBV30 and J is TRBJ2-7; D might be TRBD2 (7 bases). With 3 bases removed from V and 7 bases from J, the gap between germline ends came to 16 bases. This CDR3 is built from 13 residues. Germline CDR1 is GTSNPN and CDR2 is SVGIG (reference sequence). CDR3 nucleotides: TGTGCCTGGAGGTCCGGGGGGCTGGAAGAGCAGTACTTC. The encoded protein is CAWRSGGLEEQYF. The whole variable domain, remainder taken from reference TRBV30 and TRBJ2-7, is SQTIHQWPATLVQPVGSPLSLECTVEGTSNPNLYWYRQAAGRGLQLLFYSVGIGQISSEVPQNLSASRPQDRQFILSSKKLLLSDSGFYLCAWRSGGLEEQYFGPGTRLTVT.

The V gene is TRBV11-2, the J gene TRBJ2-7, with D possibly TRBD1 on 6 matching bases. Germline values: CDR1 SGHAT, CDR2 FQNNGV. V dropped 5 bases and J dropped 2 bases, with 13 bases sitting between them. This CDR3 has 14 residues. The DNA for the CDR3 is TGTGCCAGCAGCCGCTACGGACAGACCTACGAGCAGTACTTC. It encodes CASSRYGQTYEQYF. The whole variable domain, filled in from reference TRBV11-2 and TRBJ2-7, reads EAGVAQSPRYKIIEKRQSVAFWCNPISGHATLYWYQQILGQGPKLLIQFQNNGVVDDSQLPKDRFSAERLKGVDSTLKIQPAKLEDSAVYLCASSRYGQTYEQYFGPGTRLTVT.

The chain employs TRBV11-3 and TRBJ1-6, with 7 bases matching TRBD1. V shed 6 bases and J 10 bases; nucleotides not matched to a gene: 18. The V gene's germline CDR1 is SGHNT and CDR2 YENEEA. CDR3 length: 17 residues. The CDR3: CASRTGTVGTSRSPLHF. CDR3 bases: TGTGCCAGCAGAACCGGGACAGTGGGTACTAGCCGATCACCCCTCCACTTT.

CDR3 residues: CASSKGDHGGTDTQYF. The CDR3 coding sequence is TGTGCCAGCTCTAAGGGGGACCACGGGGGCACAGATACGCAGTATTTT. The J gene is TRBJ2-3, the V gene TRBV6-6; possibly TRBD1 for D (6 bases). V was pared by 8 bases and J by 1 base, with 19 bases between. Germline lookup yields CDR1 MNHNY and CDR2 SVGAGI (reference sequence). This CDR3 has 16 residues.

The chain uses TRBV4-2 and TRBJ2-7; TRBD2 aligns across 8 bases. Germline-derived CDR1 and CDR2 are LGHNA and YNFKEQ. This CDR3 spans 16 amino acids. V was pared by 3 bases and J by 3 bases, with 10 bases of the junction left unmatched. This CDR3 is CASSQFGAGVLYEQYF. DNA for the CDR3: TGTGCCAGCAGCCAGTTTGGAGCGGGGGTCCTCTACGAGCAGTACTTC.

V is TRBV19 and J is TRBJ1-2; 8 bases map to TRBD1. Trimming at V came to 3 bases and at J to 3 bases, leaving 6 bases not matched to a gene. Germline assignment: CDR1 LNHDA and CDR2 SQIVND (reference sequence). CDR3 length: 15 amino acids. CDR3 in DNA: TGTGCCAGTAGTATGGGGACAGGAGGTTACTATGGCTACACCTTC. Its protein is CASSMGTGGYYGYTF.

This sequence joins TRBV28 and TRBJ2-7, with 8 bases lining up with TRBD2. The CDR3 length is 15 residues. Per germline, CDR1 MDHEN and CDR2 SYDVKM. V lost 5 bases and J lost 7; bases outside the gene matches: 13. CDR3 bases: TGTGCCAGCAGTCCCCTTACGGGGGGGCCAAAGGAGCAGTACTTC. This codes for CASSPLTGGPKEQYF.

The chain combines TRBV28 with TRBJ1-6; TRBD1 is a possible D gene (6 bases). The CDR3 is 14 amino acids. Germline V gene lookup returns CDR1 MDHEN and CDR2 SYDVKM. V lost 6 bases, J lost 7 bases, and 13 bases lay in between. The chain's CDR3 is CASRGGRGNSPLHF. In DNA form, the CDR3 reads TGTGCCAGCAGGGGCGGCAGGGGCAATTCACCCCTCCACTTT. Combining the CDR3 with reference TRBV28 and TRBJ1-6 gives the whole variable domain DVKVTQSSRYLVKRTGEKVFLECVQDMDHENMFWYRQDPGLGLRLIYFSYDVKMKEKGDIPEGYSVSREKKERFSLILESASTNQTSMYLCASRGGRGNSPLHFGNGTRLTVT.

The J gene is TRBJ2-7, the V gene TRBV21-1; the D call of TRBD2 is as the table states it, not checked on the DNA. TRBV21-1 is flagged as a pseudogene. The CDR3 covers 13 residues. This CDR3 reads CASSKNGTYEQYF. The CDR3 DNA reads as TGTGCCAGCAGCAAGAACGGTACCTACGAGCAGTACTTC.

The chain recombines TRBV4-2 with TRBJ2-7, with 12 positions matching TRBD1. The CDR3 has 17 residues. The ends lost 3 bases at V and 5 bases at J; junction bases unmatched: 11. CDR1 LGHNA and CDR2 YNFKEQ come from the germline V gene. The CDR3 loop reads CASSQPLRGQGANEQYF. DNA of the CDR3: TGTGCCAGCAGCCAGCCTCTCCGGGGACAGGGGGCGAACGAGCAGTACTTC.

This clone was detected once. The V call is TRBV11-2, the J call TRBJ1-1; unclear D gene. Trimming removed 1 base at V and 0 bases at J, with 3 bases between. This CDR3 has 13 amino acids. Germline CDR1 SGHAT, CDR2 FQNNGV. CDR3 in DNA: TGTGCCAGCAGCTTAGCTCTGAACACTGAAGCTTTCTTT. Its translation is CASSLALNTEAFF.

The genes are TRBV5-1 and TRBJ2-3, with 9 bases aligning to TRBD1. J lost 5 bases, V lost 0 bases, and 7 bases had no gene match. Germline loops: CDR1 SGHRS, CDR2 YFSETQ. The CDR3 has 16 residues. DNA for the CDR3: TGCGCCAGCAGCTTGGGGGTGGACAGGGGAGGAGATACGCAGTATTTT. The encoded protein is CASSLGVDRGGDTQYF.

The V call is TRBV29-1, the J call TRBJ1-4, with D perhaps matching TRBD1 (5 bases). There are 15 residues in the CDR3. Germline V gene data show CDR1 as SQVTM and CDR2 as ANQGSEA. Trimming stripped 4 bases from V and 0 bases from J, with 12 bases between. CDR3 residues: CSVGGTGATNEKLFF. CDR3 nucleotide sequence: TGCAGCGTTGGAGGGACGGGAGCAACTAATGAAAAACTGTTTTTT.

The gene calls are TRBV28 and TRBJ1-4; 8 nucleotides match TRBD1. J lost 8 bases, V lost 5 bases, and 7 bases had no gene match. There are 14 residues in the CDR3. Germline assignment: CDR1 MDHEN and CDR2 SYDVKM. CDR3 sequence reads: CASSVDRVGEKLFF. The CDR3 DNA follows: TGTGCCAGCAGTGTGGACAGGGTTGGGGAAAAACTGTTTTTT. The variable domain in full, completed from reference TRBV28 and TRBJ1-4, reads DVKVTQSSRYLVKRTGEKVFLECVQDMDHENMFWYRQDPGLGLRLIYFSYDVKMKEKGDIPEGYSVSREKKERFSLILESASTNQTSMYLCASSVDRVGEKLFFGSGTQLSVL.

The gene calls are TRBV7-3 and TRBJ1-1; no clear D gene. V was clipped by 2 bases and J by 1 base, with 5 bases between them. The germline V gene encodes CDR1 SGHTA and CDR2 FQGTGA. The CDR3 has 13 residues. The CDR3 reads CASSLFGNTEAFF. In DNA form, the CDR3 reads TGTGCCAGCAGCTTATTCGGGAACACTGAAGCTTTCTTT.

The chain is built from TRBV6-5 and TRBJ1-4; TRBD1 agrees at 7 bases. There are 15 residues in the CDR3. Losses at the gene ends were 6 bases for V and 3 bases for J; bases not matched to a gene: 7. CDR1 MNHEY and CDR2 SVGAGI come from the germline V gene. This chain's CDR3 is CASRRQGLPNEKLFF. For the CDR3, the DNA is TGTGCCAGCAGGAGACAGGGCCTCCCTAATGAAAAACTGTTTTTT.

The chain couples TRBV18 to TRBJ2-3, with D perhaps TRBD2 (5 bases). The CDR3 has 17 amino acids. Germline V gene data show CDR1 as KGHSH and CDR2 as LQKENI. V lost 2 bases and J 3 bases, leaving 18 bases between the germline ends. CDR3 sequence: CASSPSPPRGFTDTQYF. For the CDR3, the DNA is TGTGCCAGCTCACCATCCCCACCACGGGGTTTTACAGATACGCAGTATTTT.

The chain couples TRBV21-1 to TRBJ1-6; the D call TRBD1 from the table was never checked on the DNA. TRBV21-1 corresponds to a pseudogene. This CDR3 spans 15 amino acids. CDR3 residues: CASSKIDRGRSPLHF. The CDR3 DNA reads TGTGCCAGCAGCAAAATAGACAGGGGAAGATCACCCCTCCACTTT.

This chain uses TRBV5-1 with TRBJ2-1, with 7 bases matching TRBD2. The V gene's germline CDR1 is SGHRS and CDR2 YFSETQ. CDR3 size: 14 residues. V lost 2 bases to trimming and J lost 4 bases; unmatched junction nucleotides: 3. CDR3 protein: CASSFRDYYNEQFF. The CDR3 coding sequence is TGCGCCAGCAGCTTCCGGGACTATTACAATGAGCAGTTCTTC.